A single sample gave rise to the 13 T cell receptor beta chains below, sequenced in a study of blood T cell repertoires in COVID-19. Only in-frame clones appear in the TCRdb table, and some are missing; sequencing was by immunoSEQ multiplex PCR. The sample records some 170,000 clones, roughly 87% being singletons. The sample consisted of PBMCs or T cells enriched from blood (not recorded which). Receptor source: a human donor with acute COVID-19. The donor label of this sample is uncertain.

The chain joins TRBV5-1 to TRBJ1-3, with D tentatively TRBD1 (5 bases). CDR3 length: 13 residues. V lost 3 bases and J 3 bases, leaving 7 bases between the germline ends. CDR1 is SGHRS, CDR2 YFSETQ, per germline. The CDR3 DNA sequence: TGCGCCAGCAGCTCGGGACTTGGAAACACCATATATTTT. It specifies CASSSGLGNTIYF.

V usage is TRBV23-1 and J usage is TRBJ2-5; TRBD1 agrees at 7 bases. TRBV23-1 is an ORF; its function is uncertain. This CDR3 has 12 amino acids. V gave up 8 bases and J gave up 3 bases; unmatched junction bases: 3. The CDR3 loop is CASPQGKETQYF. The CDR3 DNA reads TGCGCCAGCCCACAGGGGAAAGAGACCCAGTACTTC.

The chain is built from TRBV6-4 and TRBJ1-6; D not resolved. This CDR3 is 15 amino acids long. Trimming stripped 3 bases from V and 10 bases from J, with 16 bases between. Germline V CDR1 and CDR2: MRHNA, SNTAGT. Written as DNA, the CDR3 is TGTGCCAGCAGTGAGCAAAAGGAGGGAGGCTCACCCCTCCACTTT. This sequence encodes CASSEQKEGGSPLHF.

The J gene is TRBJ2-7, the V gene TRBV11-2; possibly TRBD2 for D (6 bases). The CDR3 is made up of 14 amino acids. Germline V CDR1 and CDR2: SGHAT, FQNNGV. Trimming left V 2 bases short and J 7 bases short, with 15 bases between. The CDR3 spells CASSLLSAGREQYF. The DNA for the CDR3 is TGTGCCAGCAGCTTATTATCTGCGGGGAGGGAGCAGTACTTC.

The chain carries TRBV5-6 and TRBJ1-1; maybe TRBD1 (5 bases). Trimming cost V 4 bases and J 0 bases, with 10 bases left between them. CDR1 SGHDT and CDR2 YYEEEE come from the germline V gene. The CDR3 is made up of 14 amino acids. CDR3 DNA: TGTGCCAGCAGCCTCCAGGGCGTGAACACTGAAGCTTTCTTT. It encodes CASSLQGVNTEAFF.

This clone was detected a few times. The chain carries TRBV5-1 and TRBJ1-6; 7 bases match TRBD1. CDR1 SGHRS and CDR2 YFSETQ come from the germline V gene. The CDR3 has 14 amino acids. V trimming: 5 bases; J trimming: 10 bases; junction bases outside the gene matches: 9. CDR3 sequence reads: CASRLQGRNSPLHF. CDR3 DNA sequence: TGCGCCAGCAGGTTACAGGGGAGGAACTCACCCCTCCACTTT. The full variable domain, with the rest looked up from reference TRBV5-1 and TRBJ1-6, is KAGVTQTPRYLIKTRGQQVTLSCSPISGHRSVSWYQQTPGQGLQFLFEYFSETQRNKGNFPGRFSGRQFSNSRSEMNVSTLELGDSALYLCASRLQGRNSPLHFGNGTRLTVT.

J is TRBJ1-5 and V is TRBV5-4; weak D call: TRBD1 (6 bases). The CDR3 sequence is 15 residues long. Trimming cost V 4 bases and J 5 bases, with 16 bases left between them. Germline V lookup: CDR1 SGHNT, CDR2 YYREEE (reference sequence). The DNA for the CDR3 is TGTGCCAGCAGCAGGCAGGGGAATGGGCATCAGCCCCAGCATTTT. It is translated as CASSRQGNGHQPQHF.

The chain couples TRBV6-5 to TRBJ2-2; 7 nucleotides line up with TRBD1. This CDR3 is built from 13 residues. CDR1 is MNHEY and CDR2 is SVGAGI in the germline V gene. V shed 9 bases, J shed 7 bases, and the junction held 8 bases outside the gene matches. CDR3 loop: CASAGTERGELFF. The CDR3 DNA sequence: TGTGCCAGTGCCGGGACAGAGCGCGGGGAGCTGTTTTTT.

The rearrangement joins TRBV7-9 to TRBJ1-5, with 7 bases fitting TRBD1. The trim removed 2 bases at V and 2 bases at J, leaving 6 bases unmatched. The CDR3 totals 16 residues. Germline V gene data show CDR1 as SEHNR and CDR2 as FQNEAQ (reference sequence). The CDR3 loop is CASSLSRQGGNQPQHF. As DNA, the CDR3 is TGTGCCAGCAGCTTATCTCGACAGGGCGGCAATCAGCCCCAGCATTTT.

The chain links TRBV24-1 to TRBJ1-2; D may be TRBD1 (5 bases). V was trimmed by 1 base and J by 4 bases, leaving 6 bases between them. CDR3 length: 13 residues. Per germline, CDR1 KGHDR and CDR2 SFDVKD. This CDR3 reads CATSDLGVYGYTF. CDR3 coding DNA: TGTGCCACCAGTGATTTAGGGGTCTATGGCTACACCTTC.

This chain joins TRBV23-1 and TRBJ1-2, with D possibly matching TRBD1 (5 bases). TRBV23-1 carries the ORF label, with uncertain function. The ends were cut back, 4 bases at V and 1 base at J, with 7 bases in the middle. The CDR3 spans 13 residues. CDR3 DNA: TGCGCCAGCAGTCCAGGGATTAACTATGGCTACACCTTC. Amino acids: CASSPGINYGYTF.

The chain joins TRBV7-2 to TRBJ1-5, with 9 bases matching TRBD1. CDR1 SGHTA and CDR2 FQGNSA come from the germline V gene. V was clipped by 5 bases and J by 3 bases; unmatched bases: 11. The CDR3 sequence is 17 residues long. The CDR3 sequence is CASSRETGTGFNQPQHF. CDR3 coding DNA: TGTGCCAGCAGCCGTGAGACCGGGACAGGGTTCAATCAGCCCCAGCATTTT.

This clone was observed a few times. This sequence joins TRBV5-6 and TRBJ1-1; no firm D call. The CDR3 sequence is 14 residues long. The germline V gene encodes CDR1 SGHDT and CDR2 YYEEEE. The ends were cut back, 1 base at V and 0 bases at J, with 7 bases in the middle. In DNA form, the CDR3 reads TGTGCCAGCAGCTTGCGCGGCTTGAACACTGAAGCTTTCTTT. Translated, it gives CASSLRGLNTEAFF.